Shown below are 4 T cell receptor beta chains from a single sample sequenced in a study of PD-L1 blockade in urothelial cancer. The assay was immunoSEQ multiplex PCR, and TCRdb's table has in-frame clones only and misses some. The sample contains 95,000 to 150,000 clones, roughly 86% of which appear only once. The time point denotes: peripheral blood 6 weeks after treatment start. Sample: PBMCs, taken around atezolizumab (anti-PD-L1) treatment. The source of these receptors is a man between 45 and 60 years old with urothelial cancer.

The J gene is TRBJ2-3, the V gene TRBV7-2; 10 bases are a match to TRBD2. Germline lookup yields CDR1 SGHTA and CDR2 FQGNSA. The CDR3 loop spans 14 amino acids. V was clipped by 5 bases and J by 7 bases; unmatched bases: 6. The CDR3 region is CASSHSSGRNTQYF. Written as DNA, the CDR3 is TGTGCCAGCAGCCATTCTAGCGGGAGAAATACGCAGTATTTT. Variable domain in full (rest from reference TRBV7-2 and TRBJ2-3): GAGVSQSPSNKVTEKGKDVELRCDPISGHTALYWYRQSLGQGLEFLIYFQGNSAPDKSGLPSDRFSAERTGGSVSTLTIQRTQQEDSAVYLCASSHSSGRNTQYFGPGTRLTVL.

The chain's CDR3 is CASSLRDRVTEAFF. CDR3 DNA sequence: TGTGCCAGCAGCCTCCGGGACAGGGTCACTGAAGCTTTCTTT. V and J are TRBV7-9 and TRBJ1-1; 9 bases are shared with TRBD1. The CDR3 has 14 residues. Germline V gives CDR1 SEHNR, CDR2 FQNEAQ (reference sequence). Losses at the gene ends were 5 bases for V and 4 bases for J; bases not matched to a gene: 5.

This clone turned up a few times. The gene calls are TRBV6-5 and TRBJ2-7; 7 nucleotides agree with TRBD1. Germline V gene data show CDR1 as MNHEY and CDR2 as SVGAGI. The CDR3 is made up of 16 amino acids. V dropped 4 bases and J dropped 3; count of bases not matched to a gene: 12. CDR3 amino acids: CASSWGTGAALYEQYF. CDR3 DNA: TGTGCCAGCAGTTGGGGAACAGGGGCCGCCCTCTACGAGCAGTACTTC.

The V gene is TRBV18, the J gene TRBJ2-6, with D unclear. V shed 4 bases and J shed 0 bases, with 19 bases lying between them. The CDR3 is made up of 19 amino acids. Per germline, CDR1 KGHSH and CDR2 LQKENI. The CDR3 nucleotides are TGTGCCAGCTCACGCGCAGGCTCAGGCTCCCTCTCTGGGGCCAACGTCCTGACTTTC. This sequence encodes CASSRAGSGSLSGANVLTF.